This is a list of T cell receptor beta chains from one sample in a study of CD8+ T cells in alopecia areata. The data were produced by immunoSEQ multiplex PCR, yet TCRdb's version contains in-frame clones alone and is incomplete. The data hold about 6,900 clones, with approximately 71% observed a single time. The sample here was skin, taken at week 4, from a patient treated with tofacitinib. These receptors originate from a human donor with alopecia areata. The CDR3 runs from the conserved cysteine through the conserved F or W. D genes are given only for firm matches. Rows may omit the clone size; those that give it use once, few, many or a size class.

TRBV7-9	-	TRBD2	TRBJ2-7	TGTGCCAGCAGTTCGACTAGCGGGCCCTGGGACGAGCAGTACTTC	CASSSTSGPWDEQYF
TRBV7-3	hyperexpanded	-	TRBJ2-3	TGTGCCAGCAGCGAGGGCCACCGGGATACGCAGTATTTT	CASSEGHRDTQYF
TRBV10-2	few	-	TRBJ1-1	TGCGCCAGCAGTGCCTCCGAGGGACCCGAAGCTTTCTTT	CASSASEGPEAFF
TRBV10-3	-	TRBD1	TRBJ2-2	TGTGCCATCAGTGCTTTCTGGACAGGGAAGAACACCGGGGAGCTGTTTTTT	CAISAFWTGKNTGELFF
TRBV5-4	-	-	TRBJ2-1	TGTGCCAGCAGCTTAGGTAAGGGGAGCTCCTACAATGAGCAGTTCTTC	CASSLGKGSSYNEQFF
TRBV7-9	-	-	TRBJ2-7	TGTGCCAGCAGCCCGCGACAGGCCCCCTACGAGCAGTACTTC	CASSPRQAPYEQYF
TRBV14	-	-	TRBJ2-7	TGTGCCGGCAGCCATTTCGGAGGGGGCGAGCAGTACTTC	CAGSHFGGGEQYF
TRBV9	-	-	TRBJ1-2	TGTGCCAGCAGCGTAGTCACAGGGTATAACTATGGCTACACCTTC	CASSVVTGYNYGYTF
TRBV6-5	-	-	TRBJ2-7	TGTGCCTCCGGGGACTTCTCCTACGAGCAGTACTTC	CASGDFSYEQYF
TRBV14	-	-	TRBJ2-7	TGTGCCAGCAGCCAACCGGGAAGATCGGCCTACGAGCAGTACTTC	CASSQPGRSAYEQYF
TRBV18	-	-	TRBJ1-3	TGTGCCAGCTCACCGCAACGGGGCAGCTCTGGAAACACCATATATTTT	CASSPQRGSSGNTIYF
TRBV7-9	-	TRBD1	TRBJ1-6	TGTGCCAGCAGCCCAAGGCTTCAGGGGGCTAGTGGTTCACCCCTCCACTTT	CASSPRLQGASGSPLHF
TRBV7-9	-	-	TRBJ1-1	TGTGCCAGCCTTAAGACGGGGGCTAACACTGAAGCTTTCTTT	CASLKTGANTEAFF
TRBV5-1	-	-	TRBJ2-7	TGCGCCAGCAGCTTGTCCGTAGGGTACGAGCAGTACTTC	CASSLSVGYEQYF
TRBV5-6	few	-	TRBJ1-3	TGTGCCAGCAGCCTACAGGGCACCTCTGGAAACACCATATATTTT	CASSLQGTSGNTIYF
TRBV7-9	-	-	TRBJ1-2	TGTGCCAGCAGCTTAGCGTCTGGGGTTGATGGCTACACCTTC	CASSLASGVDGYTF
TRBV7-9	-	TRBD1	TRBJ2-2	TGTGCCAGCAGCCTATCCGGGACAGGATCGGCCGGGGAGCTGTTTTTT	CASSLSGTGSAGELFF
TRBV2	-	TRBD2	TRBJ2-3	TGTGCCAGCAGGACTAGCGGGGGAGTCGGTACGCAGTATTTT	CASRTSGGVGTQYF
TRBV7-3	-	TRBD1	TRBJ1-3	TGTGCCAGCAGCTCGGGACAGGGGCAAAACACCATATATTTT	CASSSGQGQNTIYF
TRBV11-2	-	-	TRBJ1-1	TGTGCCAGCAGCTCGGGACTCGGGAACACTGAAGCTTTCTTT	CASSSGLGNTEAFF
TRBV27	-	-	TRBJ1-1	TGTGCCAGCAGTTTCTATGGGAAAGGGCCGGGCACTGAAGCTTTCTTT	CASSFYGKGPGTEAFF
TRBV6-5	few	-	TRBJ1-3	TGTGCCAGCAGTTACGGGACCGCCTCAGGAAACACCATATATTTT	CASSYGTASGNTIYF
TRBV7-3	once	-	TRBJ1-2	TGTGCCAGCAAGCAGGGTGGGAGATCCAAGAGCTATGGCTACACCTTC	CASKQGGRSKSYGYTF
TRBV11-1	-	-	TRBJ1-1	TGTGCCAGCAGCTTAGATAAAGGAAAAGCTTTCTTT	CASSLDKGKAFF
TRBV6-1	once	-	TRBJ2-2	TGTGCCAGCAGTGAACGGCCTCTCGACCCGGTGAGGGTCGGGGAGCTGTTTTTT	CASSERPLDPVRVGELFF
TRBV7-3	-	-	TRBJ1-1	TGTGCCAGCAGCTCCTCCGTAGGCTCCGGGAGCACTGAAGCTTTCTTT	CASSSSVGSGSTEAFF
TRBV10-3	-	-	TRBJ2-7	TGTGCCATCAGTGAGTCAGGGGGGACCTACGAGCAGTACTTC	CAISESGGTYEQYF
TRBV27	-	TRBD1	TRBJ1-1	TGTGCCAGCAGTTCCCCCGGGACAGGGGTTTCTGAAGCTTTCTTT	CASSSPGTGVSEAFF
TRBV13	-	TRBD2	TRBJ2-1	TGTGCCAGCAGGGATTTAGCGGGGGGCGCCTACAATGAGCAGTTCTTC	CASRDLAGGAYNEQFF
TRBV5-1	once	-	TRBJ1-5	TGCGCCAGCAGCTTGGGACCTGTCGCCAATAGCAATCAGCCCCAGCATTTT	CASSLGPVANSNQPQHF
TRBV10-3	-	TRBD1	TRBJ2-7	TGTGCCATCAGTGAAGGGACAGGCTACGTCTACGAGCAGTACTTC	CAISEGTGYVYEQYF
TRBV6-6	few	TRBD1	TRBJ2-4	TGTGCCAGCAGCGCCAGGACAGGCCCATCAAACATTCAGTACTTC	CASSARTGPSNIQYF
TRBV5-1	-	-	TRBJ2-3	TGCGCCAGCAGCTCCTGGACTGGAGGTTCCGCAGATACGCAGTATTTT	CASSSWTGGSADTQYF
TRBV7-8	-	TRBD1	TRBJ1-5	TGTGCCAGCAGCCCGGACAGGGGGTACAATCAGCCCCAGCATTTT	CASSPDRGYNQPQHF
TRBV7-6	-	TRBD1	TRBJ2-4	TGTGCCAGCAGCCGGGCAACAGGGGGCATAGCCAAAAACATTCAGTACTTC	CASSRATGGIAKNIQYF
TRBV7-3	-	TRBD1	TRBJ2-3	TGTGCCAGCAGCTTAGAACAGGGGGAAGATACGCAGTATTTT	CASSLEQGEDTQYF
TRBV29-1	-	-	TRBJ2-2	TGCAGCGTGGAGGGTCGGCTAAACACCGGGGAGCTGTTTTTT	CSVEGRLNTGELFF
TRBV25-1	-	-	TRBJ2-7	TGTGCCAGCAGTGAGAGTAGTTACCACCACGAGCAGTACTTC	CASSESSYHHEQYF
TRBV4-1	-	TRBD1	TRBJ1-1	TGCGCCAGCAGCCAGAGGACAGGGTCTGAAGCTTTCTTT	CASSQRTGSEAFF
TRBV7-9	-	TRBD1	TRBJ1-2	TGTGCCAGCAGCTTAGCGGGGACAGCTGAGGGCTACACCTTC	CASSLAGTAEGYTF
TRBV5-8	-	-	TRBJ1-5	TGTGCCAGCAGCTCTAGTTTTCAGCCCCAGCATTTT	CASSSSFQPQHF
TRBV10-1	-	TRBD1	TRBJ2-1	TGCGCCAGCGCTGCTCAATTACCGGGACAGGGATACAATGAGCAGTTCTTC	CASAAQLPGQGYNEQFF
TRBV7-2	-	TRBD2	TRBJ2-7	TGTGCCAGCAGACTAGCGGGCCTATCCTACGAGCAGTACTTC	CASRLAGLSYEQYF
TRBV7-9	-	-	TRBJ1-2	TGTGCCAGCAGCGGGCAGGGGTTTAACTATGGCTACACCTTC	CASSGQGFNYGYTF
TRBV7-2	-	TRBD1	TRBJ1-1	TGTGCCAGCAGCTCCTTAGCAGGGGGTCGGACTGAAGCTTTCTTT	CASSSLAGGRTEAFF
TRBV6-5	few	-	TRBJ2-3	TGTGCCAGCAGCCCCAGGACAGATGGCACAGATACGCAGTATTTT	CASSPRTDGTDTQYF
TRBV9	-	-	TRBJ2-7	TGTGCCAGCAGCGTAGGGCAGGGAGTGCACGAGCAGTACTTC	CASSVGQGVHEQYF
TRBV29-1	-	-	TRBJ1-5	TGCAGCGTTGGGGAGGGTAGACAGCCCCAGCATTTT	CSVGEGRQPQHF